The 9 T cell receptor beta chains presented below share a single source sample, sequenced in a study of T cells in Graves' hyperthyroidism and ophthalmopathy. Authors of the study amplified TCR beta CDR3 regions from RNA transcripts. The HTBI primer set served for first-round RT-PCR of the TCR CDR3. TCRdb re-called the multiplex PCR reads through MiXCR, storing one row per CDR3 protein. The table lists around 400,000 distinct CDR3 sequences, roughly 15% of them singletons. Sequences were obtained from blood. The receptor set was obtained from a woman aged 55-69 years with Graves' ophthalmopathy.

This clonotype was counted many times. This sequence joins TRBV14 and TRBJ2-7; 8 bases line up with TRBD1. The CDR3 extends over 20 amino acids. CDR1 SGHDN and CDR2 FVKESK come from the germline V gene. V lost 3 bases and J lost 1; bases outside the gene matches: 20. The CDR3 spells CASSQARDRTARVRSYEQYF. The CDR3 DNA follows: TGTGCCAGCAGCCAGGCCCGGGACAGGACAGCGCGGGTGAGGTCCTACGAGCAGTACTTC.

This clonotype was seen more than once but under ten times. V and J are TRBV5-6 and TRBJ1-5, with a possible D match to TRBD1 (5 bases). The CDR3 runs 14 residues. Trimming removed 2 bases at V and 5 bases at J, with 11 bases between. Germline CDR1 is SGHDT and CDR2 is YYEEEE. CDR3 sequence (DNA): TGTGCCAGCAGCTTAGTAGGGGTGGATCAGCCCCAGCATTTT. Amino acids: CASSLVGVDQPQHF.

At least ten counts were recorded for this clonotype. The genes are TRBV2 and TRBJ1-6; tentative D call: TRBD1 (5 bases). Germline V gene sequence: CDR1 SNHLY, CDR2 FYNNEI. CDR3 length equals 16 residues. Trimming took 5 bases from V and 2 from J, leaving 13 bases between them. This chain's CDR3 is CASSRGPNAYNSPLHF. The CDR3, as DNA: TGTGCCAGCAGTAGGGGCCCGAACGCCTATAATTCACCCCTCCACTTT.

In its sample, this clonotype was seen many times. J is TRBJ2-7 and V is TRBV29-1, with D maybe TRBD1 (5 bases). Between the trimmed V and J ends, which lost 3 bases and 6 bases, there was a span of 12 bases. This CDR3 has 12 residues. Germline assignment: CDR1 SQVTM and CDR2 ANQGSEA. The CDR3 spells CSVDLGAGEQYF. CDR3 sequence (DNA): TGCAGCGTTGATTTAGGGGCAGGCGAGCAGTACTTC.

This clonotype was picked up many times. This rearrangement joins TRBV29-1 to TRBJ2-5, with D possibly TRBD2 on 6 matching bases. Trimming took 3 bases from V and 1 from J, leaving 9 bases between them. The CDR3 is made up of 13 amino acids. Per the germline V gene, CDR1 is SQVTM and CDR2 is ANQGSEA. For the CDR3, the DNA is TGCAGCGTTGACTCCGGGGGCCAAGAGACCCAGTACTTC. Protein: CSVDSGGQETQYF. Supplemented by reference TRBV29-1 and TRBJ2-5, the full variable domain reads SAVISQKPSRDICQRGTSLTIQCQVDSQVTMMFWYRQQPGQSLTLIATANQGSEATYESGFVIDKFPISRPNLTFSTLTVSNMSPEDSSIYLCSVDSGGQETQYFGPGTRLLVL.

This clonotype was picked up many times. The chain recombines TRBV18 with TRBJ1-2; TRBD1 agrees at 8 bases. V trimming: 2 bases; J trimming: 9 bases; junction bases outside the gene matches: 8. The CDR3 extends over 14 amino acids. CDR1 KGHSH and CDR2 LQKENI come from the germline V gene. This CDR3 reads CASSPRPDRASYTF. In nucleotides, the CDR3 is TGTGCCAGCTCACCAAGGCCGGACAGGGCCAGCTACACCTTC.

The V gene is TRBV20-1, the J gene TRBJ2-3; no reliable D call. The CDR3 has 14 residues. Germline CDR1 and CDR2: DFQATT and SNEGSKA (reference sequence). With 1 base removed from V and 2 bases from J, the gap between germline ends came to 10 bases. The CDR3 DNA sequence: TGCAGTGCTAGAGTGGACCTAATCACAGATACGCAGTATTTT. Its protein product is CSARVDLITDTQYF.

The V call is TRBV5-1, the J call TRBJ1-2, with unresolved D. V lost 2 bases and J lost 0, with 20 bases in between. CDR1 is SGHRS, CDR2 YFSETQ, per germline. The CDR3 sequence is 18 residues long. The DNA for the CDR3 is TGCGCCAGCAGCTTTTACCGGGAAGAGTCCCCAGCTAACTATGGCTACACCTTC. As protein: CASSFYREESPANYGYTF. Based on the CDR3 plus reference TRBV5-1 and TRBJ1-2, the full variable domain is KAGVTQTPRYLIKTRGQQVTLSCSPISGHRSVSWYQQTPGQGLQFLFEYFSETQRNKGNFPGRFSGRQFSNSRSEMNVSTLELGDSALYLCASSFYREESPANYGYTFGSGTRLTVV.

This clonotype occurred many times. The gene calls are TRBV12-3 or TRBV12-4 and TRBJ2-5, with 8 bases identical to TRBD1. Trimming removed 6 bases from V and 2 bases from J; junction bases left unmatched: 8. This CDR3 is 15 amino acids long. This CDR3 reads CASSPDRGPQETQYF. The CDR3 DNA is TGTGCCAGCAGCCCTGACAGGGGTCCTCAAGAGACCCAGTACTTC.